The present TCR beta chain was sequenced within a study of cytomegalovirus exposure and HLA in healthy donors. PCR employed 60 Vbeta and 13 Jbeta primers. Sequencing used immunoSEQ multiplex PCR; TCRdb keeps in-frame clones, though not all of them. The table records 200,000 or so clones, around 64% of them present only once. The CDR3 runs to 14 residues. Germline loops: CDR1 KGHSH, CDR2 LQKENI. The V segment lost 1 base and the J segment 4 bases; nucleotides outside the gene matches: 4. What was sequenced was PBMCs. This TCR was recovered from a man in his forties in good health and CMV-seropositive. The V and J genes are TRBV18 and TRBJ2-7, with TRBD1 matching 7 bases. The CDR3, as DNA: TGTGCCAGCTCACCACTAGGGGGCGAATACGAGCAGTACTTC. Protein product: CASSPLGGEYEQYF.